These T cell receptor beta chains were read from a single sample in a study of shared clonotypes between healthy human individuals. Only in-frame clones appear in the TCRdb table, and some are missing; sequencing was by immunoSEQ multiplex PCR. This sample has about 2.1 million clones; approximately 92% occur once, and the top ten carry over 1.5%. Sequenced input: naive CD8+ T cells from PBMCs. These receptors were taken from a young man in good health. Some clones in this sample may be carry-over from other donors' samples. Each CDR3 is given without its conserved first and last residue. The order of the fields is CDR3 length, V gene, J gene, CDR3 protein.

cdr3_length: 11
v_call: TRBV19
j_call: TRBJ1-1
cdr3_aa: ASKPAPNTEAF

cdr3_length: 16
v_call: TRBV27
j_call: TRBJ2-1
cdr3_aa: ASSFKVVLAGMYNEQF

cdr3_length: 14
v_call: TRBV4-1
j_call: TRBJ2-2
cdr3_aa: ASSQPRTGNTGELF

cdr3_length: 16
v_call: TRBV27
j_call: TRBJ2-1
cdr3_aa: ASSPLLGTGPSYNEQF

cdr3_length: 13
v_call: TRBV5-4
j_call: TRBJ2-5
cdr3_aa: ASSQDGQTEETQY

cdr3_length: 13
v_call: TRBV9
j_call: TRBJ2-4
cdr3_aa: ASSPGLSLKNIQY

cdr3_length: 12
v_call: TRBV6-5
j_call: NA
cdr3_aa: ASSLGGSSYEQY

cdr3_length: 15
v_call: TRBV11-2
j_call: TRBJ1-2
cdr3_aa: ASSFRTGVKNNYGYT

cdr3_length: 13
v_call: TRBV7-9
j_call: TRBJ1-2
cdr3_aa: ASSLGGVRINGYT

cdr3_length: 12
v_call: TRBV28
j_call: TRBJ2-7
cdr3_aa: ASSERGRGYEQY

cdr3_length: 12
v_call: TRBV30
j_call: TRBJ1-2
cdr3_aa: AWQDGDPSHGYT

cdr3_length: 15
v_call: TRBV27
j_call: TRBJ2-7
cdr3_aa: ASSFTDMAGEPYEQY

cdr3_length: 14
v_call: TRBV4-3
j_call: TRBJ2-7
cdr3_aa: ASSQAAGRVSYEQY

cdr3_length: 13
v_call: TRBV27
j_call: TRBJ2-1
cdr3_aa: ASSLVGASYNEQF

cdr3_length: 11
v_call: TRBV4-1
j_call: TRBJ1-2
cdr3_aa: ASSQGTVYGYT

cdr3_length: 13
v_call: TRBV5-1
j_call: TRBJ1-4
cdr3_aa: ASSPWVATNEKLF

cdr3_length: 10
v_call: TRBV7-2
j_call: TRBJ1-1
cdr3_aa: ASSPWTTEAF

cdr3_length: 12
v_call: TRBV30
j_call: TRBJ1-2
cdr3_aa: AWSGTGANYGYT

cdr3_length: 13
v_call: TRBV2
j_call: TRBJ1-1
cdr3_aa: ANPGRQGRNTEAF

cdr3_length: 13
v_call: TRBV13
j_call: TRBJ2-7
cdr3_aa: ASSPSGQGGHEQY

cdr3_length: 12
v_call: TRBV6-1
j_call: TRBJ1-3
cdr3_aa: ASKGAKGGNTIY

cdr3_length: 11
v_call: TRBV7-2
j_call: TRBJ1-5
cdr3_aa: AIRTGDNQPQH

cdr3_length: 14
v_call: TRBV19
j_call: TRBJ2-3
cdr3_aa: ASSIEPGLATDTQY

cdr3_length: 15
v_call: TRBV4-1
j_call: TRBJ2-1
cdr3_aa: ASSQEKLAGGDNEQF